This TCR beta chain is from a study of blood T cell repertoires in COVID-19. Study details: The United States, Italy and Spain were the sources of the acute and convalescent COVID-19 samples. PBMCs, B-cell-depleted T cells, or T cells were the source of the cDNA or gDNA that made up the material.

Authors' data handling: How many nucleated cells were present was estimated from reference gene primer amplification. Repertoires were generated with immunoSEQ multiplex PCR, while TCRdb's copy carries only in-frame clones and drops some. That table supplies the V and J calls and clone size; D and trimming were determined from the DNA. The sample has about 120,000 clones; roughly three quarters are singletons. This sequence originates from a human donor in a cohort sampled during active COVID-19. Sequencing input: peripheral blood.

CDR3 coding DNA: TGTGCCAGCGATTTAAGTAGCACTAGCGTCTACGAGCAGTACTTC. The encoded protein is CASDLSSTSVYEQYF. The V and J genes are TRBV5-8 and TRBJ2-7, with 7 bases aligning to TRBD2. The CDR3 sequence is 15 residues long. With V trimmed by 7 bases and J by 3 bases, 13 bases remained unmatched. Germline V CDR1 and CDR2: SGHTS, YDEGEE.